This T cell receptor beta chain was profiled in a study of T cell changes during pregnancy in multiple sclerosis (dated by TCRdb to between 2018 and 2021). In the study overall: Changes in the T cell repertoire over the course of pregnancy were examined in this study in women with multiple sclerosis.

Of note for this clone: No antigen is known for it. Per-base qualities were not stored, and no clone one base away is much larger.

The library was produced with the immunoSEQ multiplex PCR assay. The table comes from immuneACCESS by way of TCRdb, which keeps in-frame sequences with V and J called. Part of the clones is missing from these tables; in studies checked, under half for an unresolved V gene and the rest for unknown reasons. The table for this sample lists 75,000 to 95,000 clones; under 95% of them were counted only once. The ten largest clones capture roughly 2% of the sample. The germline V gene supplies CDR1 MDHEN and CDR2 SYDVKM. The CDR3 goes from the cysteine to the phenylalanine over 14 residues. This entry keeps only the CDR3 DNA: 42 bases, framed from base 1. V gives up 3 bases and J gives up 6 bases, and the segment between their germline ends measures 12 bases.

Sequencing used peripheral blood, obtained in the first trimester of pregnancy. The chain couples TRBV28 to TRBJ1-5; D gene: possibly TRBD1, on 5 matching bases. This TCR was sampled from a female donor in good health, enrolled as a control in a pregnancy study. The nucleotide sequence reads as follows: TGTGCCAGCAGTTTCTCACAGGCTCGTCAGCCCCAGCATTTT. This codes for CASSFSQARQPQHF.